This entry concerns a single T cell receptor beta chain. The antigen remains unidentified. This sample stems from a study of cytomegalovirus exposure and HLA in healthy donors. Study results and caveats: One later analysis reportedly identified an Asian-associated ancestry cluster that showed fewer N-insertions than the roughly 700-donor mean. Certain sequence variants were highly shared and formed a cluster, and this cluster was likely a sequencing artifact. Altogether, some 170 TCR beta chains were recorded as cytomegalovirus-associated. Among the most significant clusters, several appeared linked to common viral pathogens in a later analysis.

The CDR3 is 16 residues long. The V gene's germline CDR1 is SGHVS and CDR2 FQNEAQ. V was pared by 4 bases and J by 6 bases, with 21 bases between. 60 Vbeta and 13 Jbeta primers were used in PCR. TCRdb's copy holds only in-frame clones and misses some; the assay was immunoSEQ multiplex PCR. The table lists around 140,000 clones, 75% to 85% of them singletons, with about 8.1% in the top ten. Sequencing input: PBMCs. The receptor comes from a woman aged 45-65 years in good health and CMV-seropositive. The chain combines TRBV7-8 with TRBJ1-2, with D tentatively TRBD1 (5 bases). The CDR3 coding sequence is TGTGCCAGCAGCTGGGGGAGGGGAGGGACTGGGGATGGCTACACCTTC. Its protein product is CASSWGRGGTGDGYTF.